The 2 T cell receptor beta chains presented below share a single source sample, sequenced in a study of PD-L1 blockade in urothelial cancer. The repertoire was sequenced with immunoSEQ multiplex PCR; TCRdb's copy has only in-frame clones and lacks some. The data show around 56,000 clones, 86% seen once. The sequencing used PBMCs, collected around atezolizumab (anti-PD-L1) treatment. The receptors derive from a man between 50 and 59 years old with urothelial cancer.

The V and J genes are TRBV11-2 and TRBJ1-1; D ambiguous. V was trimmed by 5 bases and J by 4 bases, leaving 14 bases between them. Germline CDR1 and CDR2: SGHAT and FQNNGV. This CDR3 region has 14 residues. The CDR3 DNA reads as TGTGCCAGCAGCAGGCGTGGAGTGAGCACTGAAGCTTTCTTT. It is translated as CASSRRGVSTEAFF.

V gene TRBV6-4 combines with J gene TRBJ1-2, with 7 bases lining up with TRBD1. Looked up from germline, CDR1 is MRHNA and CDR2 is SNTAGT. The J segment lost 8 bases and the V segment lost 5 bases, leaving 8 bases of the junction unmatched. This CDR3 has 13 amino acids. The DNA of the CDR3 is TGTGCCAGCAGTAAAACAGGGGTTGGAGGCTACACCTTC. Residues: CASSKTGVGGYTF.